This TCR beta chain was sequenced for a study of T cells in Graves' hyperthyroidism and ophthalmopathy. Amplified regions were TCR beta CDR3 sequences from RNA transcripts. With the HTBI primer set, the TCR CDR3 went through a first round of RT-PCR. TCRdb re-called the multiplex PCR reads through MiXCR, storing one row per CDR3 protein. The profile shows 650,000 to 750,000 distinct CDR3 sequences, 11% to 15% of them singletons. The V end lost 0 bases, the J end lost 4 bases, and 4 bases lay between the germline ends. Per the germline V gene, CDR1 is SQVTM and CDR2 is ANQGSEA. The CDR3 totals 12 residues. This clonotype has a handful of counts. The antigen remains undetermined. Study-level results: In blood, most of the thyroid clonotypes expanded above 0.001 were also present.

The chain joins TRBV29-1 to TRBJ1-5; D gene unclear. This TCR was recovered from a woman in her late teens or twenties with Graves' hyperthyroidism. Sequenced: blood. CDR3 protein: CSVEDGNQPQHF. The CDR3, as DNA: TGCAGCGTTGAAGACGGGAATCAGCCCCAGCATTTT.